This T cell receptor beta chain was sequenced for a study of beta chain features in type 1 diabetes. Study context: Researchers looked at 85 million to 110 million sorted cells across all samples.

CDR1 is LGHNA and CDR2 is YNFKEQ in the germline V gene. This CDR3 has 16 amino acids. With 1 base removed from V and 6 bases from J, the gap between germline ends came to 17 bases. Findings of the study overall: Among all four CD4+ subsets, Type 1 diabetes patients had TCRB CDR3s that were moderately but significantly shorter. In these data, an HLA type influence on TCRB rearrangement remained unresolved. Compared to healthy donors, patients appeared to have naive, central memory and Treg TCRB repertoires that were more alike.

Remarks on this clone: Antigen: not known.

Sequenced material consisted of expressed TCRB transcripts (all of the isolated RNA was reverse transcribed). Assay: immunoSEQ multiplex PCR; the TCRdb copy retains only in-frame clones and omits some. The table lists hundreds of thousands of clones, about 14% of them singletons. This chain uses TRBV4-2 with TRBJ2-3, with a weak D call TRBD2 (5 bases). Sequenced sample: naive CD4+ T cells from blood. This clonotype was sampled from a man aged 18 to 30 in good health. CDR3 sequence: CASSQGLLGRWDTQYF. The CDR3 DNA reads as TGTGCCAGCAGCCAAGGCCTATTAGGGAGATGGGATACGCAGTATTTT.